This TCR beta chain was identified during a study of T cells after yellow fever vaccination. Study-wide context: Those fractions that held only low numbers of cells were prepared using the SMART-Seq v4 Ultra Low Input RNA kit. Study-wide results and limits: Boosting was followed by the reappearance of most primary-vaccination clones (about 97% CD4, more than 70% CD8). Within FACS-sorted repertoires, abundant clonotypes contaminating from the bulk population could be present.

Only a few counts were recorded for this clonotype. The antigen is undetermined. By 5'RACE template switching, TCR cDNA was produced, with a universal primer site and UMIs added in the process. From the 5' RACE reads, TCRdb called clonotypes with MiXCR, one entry per CDR3 protein. The sample carries 100,000 to 150,000 distinct CDR3 sequences, around 9.8% recorded once. The V gene lost 3 bases and the J gene lost 3 bases, with 16 bases spanning the gap. The CDR3 totals 16 residues. Germline loops: CDR1 SGHKS, CDR2 YYEKEE (reference sequence). Here the sequenced sample was CD8+ T cells sorted from PBMCs, taken on the day of the yellow fever booster vaccination. This TCR was sampled from a man aged 18 to 29 who received the YFV17D yellow fever vaccine. V is TRBV5-5 and J is TRBJ2-4; the D gene is possibly TRBD2 (6 bases). CDR3 loop: CASSSHVGGGKNIQYF. CDR3 coding DNA: TGTGCCAGCAGCTCCCACGTCGGGGGAGGCAAAAACATTCAGTACTTC. Supplemented by reference TRBV5-5 and TRBJ2-4, the full variable domain reads DAGVTQSPTHLIKTRGQQVTLRCSPISGHKSVSWYQQVLGQGPQFIFQYYEKEERGRGNFPDRFSARQFPNYSSELNVNALLLGDSALYLCASSSHVGGGKNIQYFGAGTRLSVL.